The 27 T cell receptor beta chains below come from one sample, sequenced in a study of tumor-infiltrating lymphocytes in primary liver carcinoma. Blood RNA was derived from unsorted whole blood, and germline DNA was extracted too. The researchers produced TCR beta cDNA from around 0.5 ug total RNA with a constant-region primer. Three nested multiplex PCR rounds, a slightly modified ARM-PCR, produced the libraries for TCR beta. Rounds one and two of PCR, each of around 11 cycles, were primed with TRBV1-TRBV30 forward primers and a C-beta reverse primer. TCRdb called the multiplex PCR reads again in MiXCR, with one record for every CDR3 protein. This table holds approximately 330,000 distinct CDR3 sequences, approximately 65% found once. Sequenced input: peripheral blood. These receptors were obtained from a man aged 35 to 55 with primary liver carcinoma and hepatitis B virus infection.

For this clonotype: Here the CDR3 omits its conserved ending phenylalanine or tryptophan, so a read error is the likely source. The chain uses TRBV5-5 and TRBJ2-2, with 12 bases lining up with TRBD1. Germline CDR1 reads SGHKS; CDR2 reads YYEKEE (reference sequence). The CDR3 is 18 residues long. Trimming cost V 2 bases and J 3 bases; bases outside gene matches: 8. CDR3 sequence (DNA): TGTGCCAGCAGCTTCGGGACAGGGGGCATTGCGTACACCGGGGAGCTGTTTTTA. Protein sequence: CASSFGTGGIAYTGELFL.

The CDR3 loop is CASSYSIAGGPGNTIYF. Here the CDR3 DNA reads TGTGCCAGCAGTTACTCGATAGCAGGGGGTCCTGGAAACACCATATATTTT. The rearrangement joins TRBV6-6 to TRBJ1-3, with 7 bases lining up with TRBD1. This CDR3 is 17 amino acids long. Germline CDR1 MNHNY, CDR2 SVGAGI (reference sequence). V was clipped by 0 bases and J by 2 bases; unmatched bases: 7.

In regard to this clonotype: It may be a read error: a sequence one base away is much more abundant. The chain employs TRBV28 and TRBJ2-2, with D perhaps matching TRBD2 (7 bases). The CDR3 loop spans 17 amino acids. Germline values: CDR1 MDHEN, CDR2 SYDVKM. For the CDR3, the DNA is TGTGCCGGCAGTTTTTGGGGGGGGCGACGGGGAACCGGGGAGCTGTTTTTT. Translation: CAGSFWGGRRGTGELFF.

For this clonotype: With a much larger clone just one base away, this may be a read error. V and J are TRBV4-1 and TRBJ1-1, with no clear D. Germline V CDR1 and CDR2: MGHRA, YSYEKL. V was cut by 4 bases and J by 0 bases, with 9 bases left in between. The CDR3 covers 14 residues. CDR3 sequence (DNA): TGCGCCAGCAGCCGAGTTGGGGTGAACACTGAAGCTTTCTTT. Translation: CASSRVGVNTEAFF.

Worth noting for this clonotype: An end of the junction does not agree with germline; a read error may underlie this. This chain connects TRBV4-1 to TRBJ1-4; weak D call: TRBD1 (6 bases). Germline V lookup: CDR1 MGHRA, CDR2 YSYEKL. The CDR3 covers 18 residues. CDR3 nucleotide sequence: TGCGCCAGTAGCCAAGTCCAGGGGATCTCTACTGATAATGAAAAACTGTTTTTT. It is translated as CASSQVQGISTDNEKLFF.

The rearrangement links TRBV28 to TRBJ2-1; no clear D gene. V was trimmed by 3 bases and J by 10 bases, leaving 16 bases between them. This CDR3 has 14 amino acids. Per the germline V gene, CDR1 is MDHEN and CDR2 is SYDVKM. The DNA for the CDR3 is TGTGCCAGCAGTTTTGTGGCTGTCTACCAAGAGCAGTTCTTC. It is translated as CASSFVAVYQEQFF.

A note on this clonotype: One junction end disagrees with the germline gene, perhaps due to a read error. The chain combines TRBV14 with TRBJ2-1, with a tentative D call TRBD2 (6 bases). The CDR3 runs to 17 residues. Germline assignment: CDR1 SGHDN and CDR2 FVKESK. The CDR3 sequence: CTSSLRPPGVSRHEQFF. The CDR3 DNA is TGTACCAGCAGCCTCAGACCTCCGGGAGTCAGTCGGCATGAGCAATTCTTC.

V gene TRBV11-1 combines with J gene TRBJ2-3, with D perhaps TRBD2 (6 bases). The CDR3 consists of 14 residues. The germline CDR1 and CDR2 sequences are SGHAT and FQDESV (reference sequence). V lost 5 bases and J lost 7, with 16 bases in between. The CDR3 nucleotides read TGTGCCAGCAGCGAGCTGCGGGGTGCATATACGCAGTATTTT. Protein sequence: CASSELRGAYTQYF.

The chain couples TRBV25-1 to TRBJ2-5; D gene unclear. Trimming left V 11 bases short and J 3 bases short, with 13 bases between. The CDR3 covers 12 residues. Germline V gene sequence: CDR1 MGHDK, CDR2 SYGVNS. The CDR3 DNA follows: TGTGCCTACAGTGAACAGAAAGAGACCCAGTACTTC. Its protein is CAYSEQKETQYF.

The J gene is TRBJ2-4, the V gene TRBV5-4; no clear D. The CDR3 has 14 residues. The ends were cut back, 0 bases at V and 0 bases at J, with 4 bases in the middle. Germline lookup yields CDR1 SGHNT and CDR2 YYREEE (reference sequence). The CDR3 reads CASSLEKAKNIQYF. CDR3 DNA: TGTGCCAGCAGCTTGGAGAAAGCCAAAAACATTCAGTACTTC.

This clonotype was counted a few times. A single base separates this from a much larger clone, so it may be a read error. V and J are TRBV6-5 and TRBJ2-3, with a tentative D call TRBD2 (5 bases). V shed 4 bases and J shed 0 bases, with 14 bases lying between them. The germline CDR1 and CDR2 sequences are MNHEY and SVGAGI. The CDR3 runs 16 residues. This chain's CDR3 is CASSSWSVASTDTQYF. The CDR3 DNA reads TGTGCCAGCAGTTCCTGGTCCGTAGCGAGCACAGATACGCAGTATTTT.

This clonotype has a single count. In DNA, the CDR3 is TGTGTCAACAGCTTAGGTCCCATAACCTACGAGCAGTACTTC. It codes for CVNSLGPITYEQYF. The chain links TRBV11-2 to TRBJ2-7; D remains ambiguous. This CDR3 has 14 amino acids. Germline CDR1 and CDR2: SGHAT and FQNNGV.

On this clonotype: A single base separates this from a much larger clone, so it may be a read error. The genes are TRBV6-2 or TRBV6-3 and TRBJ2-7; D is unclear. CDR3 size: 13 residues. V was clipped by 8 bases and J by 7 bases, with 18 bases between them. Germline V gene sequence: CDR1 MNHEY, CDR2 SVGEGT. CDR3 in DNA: TGTGCCAGCCAAGAATCGTGTATGGGTGAGCAGTACTTC. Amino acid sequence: CASQESCMGEQYF.

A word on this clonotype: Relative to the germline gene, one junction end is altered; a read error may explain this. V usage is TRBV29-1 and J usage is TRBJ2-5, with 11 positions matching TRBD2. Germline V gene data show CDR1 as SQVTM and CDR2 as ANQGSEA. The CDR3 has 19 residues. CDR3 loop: CSFEVYFELAGGAQETQYF. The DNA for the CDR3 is TGCAGCTTTGAAGTGTATTTCGAGTTAGCGGGAGGGGCCCAAGAGACCCAGTACTTC.

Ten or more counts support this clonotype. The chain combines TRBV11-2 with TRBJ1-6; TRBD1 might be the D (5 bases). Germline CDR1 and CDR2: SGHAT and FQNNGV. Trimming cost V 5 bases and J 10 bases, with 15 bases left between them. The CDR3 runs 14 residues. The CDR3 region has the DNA TGTGCCAGCAGCGCACGGGGCAGTAGATCACCCCTCCACTTT. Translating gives CASSARGSRSPLHF.

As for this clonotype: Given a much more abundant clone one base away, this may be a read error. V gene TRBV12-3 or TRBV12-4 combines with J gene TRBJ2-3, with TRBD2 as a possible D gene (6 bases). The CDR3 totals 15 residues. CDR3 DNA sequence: TGTGCCGGCAGTTTGGAGGGTACTAGCACAGATACGCAGTATTTT. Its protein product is CAGSLEGTSTDTQYF.

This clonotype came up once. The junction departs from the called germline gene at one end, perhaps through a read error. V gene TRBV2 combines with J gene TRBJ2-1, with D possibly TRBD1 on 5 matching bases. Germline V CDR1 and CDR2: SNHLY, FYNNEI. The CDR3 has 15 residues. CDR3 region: CASSERPRVGNEHFF. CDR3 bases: TGTGCCAGCAGTGAAAGGCCCAGGGTTGGGAATGAGCACTTCTTC.

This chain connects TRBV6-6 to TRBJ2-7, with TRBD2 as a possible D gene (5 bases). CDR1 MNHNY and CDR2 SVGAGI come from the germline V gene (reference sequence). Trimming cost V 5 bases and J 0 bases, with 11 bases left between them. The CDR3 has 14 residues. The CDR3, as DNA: TGTGCCAGCAGTAACCAGAGGGCCTCCTACGAGCAGTACTTC. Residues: CASSNQRASYEQYF.

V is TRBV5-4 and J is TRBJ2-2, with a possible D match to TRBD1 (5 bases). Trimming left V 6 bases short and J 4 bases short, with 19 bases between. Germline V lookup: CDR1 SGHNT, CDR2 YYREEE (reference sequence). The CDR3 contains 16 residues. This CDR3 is CASTFTQQGPTGELFF. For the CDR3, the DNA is TGTGCCAGCACCTTCACCCAGCAGGGCCCCACCGGGGAGCTGTTTTTT.

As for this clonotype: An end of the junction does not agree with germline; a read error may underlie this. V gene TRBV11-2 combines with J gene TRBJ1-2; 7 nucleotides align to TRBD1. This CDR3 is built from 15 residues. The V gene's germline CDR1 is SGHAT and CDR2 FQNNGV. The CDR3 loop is CVSTSTGEASYGYTF. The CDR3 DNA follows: TGTGTCAGCACCTCTACAGGGGAGGCTAGCTATGGCTATACCTTC. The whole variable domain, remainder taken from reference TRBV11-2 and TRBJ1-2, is EAGVAQSPRYKIIEKRQSVAFWCNPISGHATLYWYQQILGQGPKLLIQFQNNGVVDDSQLPKDRFSAERLKGVDSTLKIQPAKLEDSAVYLCVSTSTGEASYGYTFGSGTRLTVV.

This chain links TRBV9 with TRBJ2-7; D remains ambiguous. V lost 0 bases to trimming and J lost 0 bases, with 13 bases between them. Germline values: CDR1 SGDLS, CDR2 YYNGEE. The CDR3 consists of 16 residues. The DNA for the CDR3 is TGTGCCAGCAGCGTAGATACGTTGGGTGGCTCCTACGAGCAGTACTTC. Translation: CASSVDTLGGSYEQYF.

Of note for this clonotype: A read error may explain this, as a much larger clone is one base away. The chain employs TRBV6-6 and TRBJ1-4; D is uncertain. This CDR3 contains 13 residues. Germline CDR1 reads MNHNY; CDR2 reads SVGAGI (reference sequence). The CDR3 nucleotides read TGTGTCAGCAGTAGGCTGCGGTCCGAAAAACTGTTTTTT. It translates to CVSSRLRSEKLFF.

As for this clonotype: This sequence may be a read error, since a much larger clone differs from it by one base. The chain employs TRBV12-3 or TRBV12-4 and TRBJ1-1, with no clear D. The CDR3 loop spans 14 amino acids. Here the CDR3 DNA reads TGTGCCAGCAGTTTCTGGGAAAGTGGCACTGAAGTTTTCTTT. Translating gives CASSFWESGTEVFF.

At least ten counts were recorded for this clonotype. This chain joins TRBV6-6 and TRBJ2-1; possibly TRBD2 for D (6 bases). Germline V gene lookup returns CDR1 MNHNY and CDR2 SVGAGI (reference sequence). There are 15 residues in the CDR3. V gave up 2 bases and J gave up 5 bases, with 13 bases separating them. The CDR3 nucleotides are TGTGCCAGCAGTTACCCCCGGGACTTTGACAATGAGCAGTTCTTC. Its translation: CASSYPRDFDNEQFF.

CDR3 residues: CASSYLGKGDGGGYTF. The CDR3 DNA is TGCGCCAGCAGTTACTTAGGGAAGGGGGATGGAGGAGGCTACACCTTC. V and J are TRBV4-1 and TRBJ1-2; D might be TRBD1 (6 bases). V lost 6 bases, J lost 8 bases, and 25 bases lay in between. This CDR3 is 16 amino acids long. CDR1 is MGHRA and CDR2 is YSYEKL in the germline V gene.

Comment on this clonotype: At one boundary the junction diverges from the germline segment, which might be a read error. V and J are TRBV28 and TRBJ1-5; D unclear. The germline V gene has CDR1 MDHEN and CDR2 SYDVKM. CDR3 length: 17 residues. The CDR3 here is CASSSELGPCDNQSQHF. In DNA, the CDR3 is TGTGCCAGCAGTTCAGAACTCGGACCCTGTGACAATCAGTCCCAGCATTTT.

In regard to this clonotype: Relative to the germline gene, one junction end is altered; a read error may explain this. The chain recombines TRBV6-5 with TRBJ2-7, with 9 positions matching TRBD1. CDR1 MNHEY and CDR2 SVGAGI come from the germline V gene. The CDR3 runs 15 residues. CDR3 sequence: CVSSYGQGITYEQYF. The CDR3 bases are TGTGTCAGCAGTTACGGACAGGGGATAACCTACGAGCAGTACTTC.